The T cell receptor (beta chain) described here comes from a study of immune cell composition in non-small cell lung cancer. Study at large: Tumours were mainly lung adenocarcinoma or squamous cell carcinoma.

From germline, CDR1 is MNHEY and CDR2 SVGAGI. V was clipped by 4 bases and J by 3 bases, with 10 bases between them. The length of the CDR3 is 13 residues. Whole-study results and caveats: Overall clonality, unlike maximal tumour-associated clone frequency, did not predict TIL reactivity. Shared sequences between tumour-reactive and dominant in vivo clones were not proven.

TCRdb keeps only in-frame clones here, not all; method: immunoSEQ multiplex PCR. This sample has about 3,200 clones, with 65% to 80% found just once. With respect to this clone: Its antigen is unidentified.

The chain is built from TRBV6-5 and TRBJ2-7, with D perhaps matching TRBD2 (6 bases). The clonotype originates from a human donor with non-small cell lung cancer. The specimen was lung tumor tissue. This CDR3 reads CASSSVGSYEQYF. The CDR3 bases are TGTGCCAGCAGTTCCGTCGGGAGCTACGAGCAGTACTTC.